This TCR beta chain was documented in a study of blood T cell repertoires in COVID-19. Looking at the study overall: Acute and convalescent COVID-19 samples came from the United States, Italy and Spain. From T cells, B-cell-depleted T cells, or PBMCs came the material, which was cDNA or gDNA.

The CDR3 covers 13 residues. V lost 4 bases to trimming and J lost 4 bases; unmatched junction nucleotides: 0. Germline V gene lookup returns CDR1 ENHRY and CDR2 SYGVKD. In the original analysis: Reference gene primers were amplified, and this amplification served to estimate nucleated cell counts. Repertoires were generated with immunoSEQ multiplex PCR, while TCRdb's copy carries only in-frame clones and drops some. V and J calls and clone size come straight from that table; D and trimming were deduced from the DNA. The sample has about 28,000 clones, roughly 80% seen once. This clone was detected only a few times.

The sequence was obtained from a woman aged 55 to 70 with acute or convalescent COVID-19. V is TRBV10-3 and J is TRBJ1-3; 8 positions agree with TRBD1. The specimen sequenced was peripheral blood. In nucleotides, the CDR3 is TGTGCCATCAGTGGACAGGGGGGAAACACCATATATTTT. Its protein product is CAISGQGGNTIYF.